This is a list of T cell receptor beta chains from one sample in a study of patients and donors after allogeneic stem cell transplantation. TCRdb re-called the RT-PCR reads through MiXCR, storing one row per CDR3 protein. The table has about 230,000 distinct CDR3 sequences, 13% to 15% seen once. Sample: blood, either unsorted or a sorted T cell fraction (not recorded which). The receptors were sampled from a human donor who was either an allogeneic HSCT recipient or a stem cell or donor lymphocyte infusion donor (not recorded which). It is not recorded whose cells these are; they may come from a transplant donor. Each CDR3 is given without its conserved first and last residue.

TRBJ1-1 | TRBV29-1 | SVEDPRGTGTEAF
TRBJ1-2 | TRBV5-1 | ASSSTSGGTYGYT
TRBJ1-6 | TRBV20-1 | SAPHNTDRGNSPLH
TRBJ2-1 | TRBV7-3 | ASSLTPGQGSEQF
TRBJ2-5 | TRBV2 | ASSAVREETQY
TRBJ2-2 | TRBV5-1 | ASGLGQGNTGELF
TRBJ2-3 | TRBV6-5 | ASSSSAGRGVTDTQY
TRBJ1-2 | TRBV6-2/TRBV6-3 | ASRIDGQKVNGYT
TRBJ2-7 | TRBV29-1 | SVVSGYEQY
TRBJ1-1 | TRBV29-1 | SVVSRRNTEAF
TRBJ2-7 | TRBV6-1 | ASSGPGTGSSYEQY
TRBJ1-1 | TRBV19 | ASVTRGGGGITEAF
TRBJ2-1 | TRBV5-5 | ASTRSGKGYNEQF
TRBJ2-2 | TRBV7-6 | ASSHQEGELF
TRBJ1-1 | TRBV6-5 | ASSSGPGTVEAF
TRBJ2-7 | TRBV12-3/TRBV12-4 | ASSSAWPGSYEQY
TRBJ2-3 | TRBV23-1 | ASSPSGVGTDTQY
TRBJ1-1 | TRBV7-6 | ASSLRRGTVAF
TRBJ2-5 | TRBV7-2 | ASSFGSGMRGETQY
TRBJ2-3 | TRBV7-8 | ASSLALEDTQY